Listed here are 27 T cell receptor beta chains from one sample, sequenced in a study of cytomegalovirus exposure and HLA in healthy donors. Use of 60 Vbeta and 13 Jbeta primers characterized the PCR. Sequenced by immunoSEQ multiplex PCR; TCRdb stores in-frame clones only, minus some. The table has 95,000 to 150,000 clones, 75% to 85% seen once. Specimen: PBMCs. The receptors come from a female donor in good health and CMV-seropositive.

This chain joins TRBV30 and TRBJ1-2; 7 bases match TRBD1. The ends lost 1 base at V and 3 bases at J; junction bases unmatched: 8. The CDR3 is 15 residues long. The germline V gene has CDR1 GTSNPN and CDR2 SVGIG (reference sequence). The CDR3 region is CAWSGQTGLDYGYTF. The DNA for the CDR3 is TGTGCCTGGAGTGGCCAGACAGGGTTGGACTATGGCTACACCTTC.

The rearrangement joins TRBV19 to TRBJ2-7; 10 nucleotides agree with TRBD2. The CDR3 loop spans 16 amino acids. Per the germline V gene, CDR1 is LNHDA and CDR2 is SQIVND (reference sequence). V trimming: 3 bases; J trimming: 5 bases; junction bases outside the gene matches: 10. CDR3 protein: CASSIRGASGGHEQYF. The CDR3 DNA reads TGTGCCAGTAGTATTAGGGGGGCTAGCGGGGGACACGAGCAGTACTTC.

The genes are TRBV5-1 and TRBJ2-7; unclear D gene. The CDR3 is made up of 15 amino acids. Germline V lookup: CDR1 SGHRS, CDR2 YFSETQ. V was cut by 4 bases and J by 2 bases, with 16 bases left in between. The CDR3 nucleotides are TGCGCCAGCAGCACCACTCAAACCGATCCCTACGAGCAGTACTTC. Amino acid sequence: CASSTTQTDPYEQYF.

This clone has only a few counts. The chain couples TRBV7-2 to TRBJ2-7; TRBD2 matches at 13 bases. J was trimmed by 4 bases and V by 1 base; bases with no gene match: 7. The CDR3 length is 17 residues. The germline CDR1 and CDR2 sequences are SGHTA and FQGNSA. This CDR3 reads CASSLEGTSGVGYEQYF. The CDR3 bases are TGTGCCAGCAGCTTAGAAGGGACTAGCGGGGTAGGGTACGAGCAGTACTTC.

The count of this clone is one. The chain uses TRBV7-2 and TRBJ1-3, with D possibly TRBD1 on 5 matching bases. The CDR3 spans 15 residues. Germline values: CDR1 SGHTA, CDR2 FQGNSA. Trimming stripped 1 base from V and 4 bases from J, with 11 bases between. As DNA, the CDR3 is TGTGCCAGCAGCTTAGGGGGGGTGCCCGGAAACACCATATATTTT. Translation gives CASSLGGVPGNTIYF.

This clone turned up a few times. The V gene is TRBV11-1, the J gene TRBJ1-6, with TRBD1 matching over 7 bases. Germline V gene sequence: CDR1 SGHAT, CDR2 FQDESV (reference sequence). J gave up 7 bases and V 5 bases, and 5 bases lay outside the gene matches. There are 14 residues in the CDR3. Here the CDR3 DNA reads TGTGCCAGCAGCCCCCGACAGGGAAATTCACCCCTCCACTTT. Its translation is CASSPRQGNSPLHF.

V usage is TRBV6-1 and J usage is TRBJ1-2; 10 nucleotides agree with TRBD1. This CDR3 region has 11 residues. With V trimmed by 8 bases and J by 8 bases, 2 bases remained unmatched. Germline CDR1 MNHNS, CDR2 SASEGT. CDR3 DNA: TGTGCCAGCCGACAGGGGGCGGGCTACACCTTC. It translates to CASRQGAGYTF.

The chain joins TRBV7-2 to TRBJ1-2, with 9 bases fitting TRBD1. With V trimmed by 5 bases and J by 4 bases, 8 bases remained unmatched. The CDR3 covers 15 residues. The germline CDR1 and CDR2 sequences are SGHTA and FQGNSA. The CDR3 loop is CASSDERQGVYGYTF. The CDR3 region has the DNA TGTGCCAGCAGCGATGAACGACAGGGGGTCTATGGCTACACCTTC. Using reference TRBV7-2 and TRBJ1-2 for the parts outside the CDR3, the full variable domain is GAGVSQSPSNKVTEKGKDVELRCDPISGHTALYWYRQSLGQGLEFLIYFQGNSAPDKSGLPSDRFSAERTGGSVSTLTIQRTQQEDSAVYLCASSDERQGVYGYTFGSGTRLTVV.

CDR3 nucleotides: TGCAGCGTCCCTAGTACAGATACGCAGTATTTT. Protein product: CSVPSTDTQYF. The rearrangement joins TRBV29-1 to TRBJ2-3, with no clear D. The CDR3 contains 11 residues. Deletions cut 6 bases from V and 3 bases from J, with 7 bases between. Germline V gene lookup returns CDR1 SQVTM and CDR2 ANQGSEA.

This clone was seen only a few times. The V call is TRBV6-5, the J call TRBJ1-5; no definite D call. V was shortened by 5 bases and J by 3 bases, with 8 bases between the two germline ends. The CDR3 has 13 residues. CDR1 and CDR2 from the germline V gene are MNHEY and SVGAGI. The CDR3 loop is CASSRVYNQPQHF. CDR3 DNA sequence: TGTGCCAGCAGTAGAGTCTACAATCAGCCCCAGCATTTT.

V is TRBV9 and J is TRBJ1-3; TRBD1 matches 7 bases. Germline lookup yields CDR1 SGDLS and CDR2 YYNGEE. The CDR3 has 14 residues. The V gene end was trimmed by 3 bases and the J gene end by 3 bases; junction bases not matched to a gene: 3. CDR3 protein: CASSATGSGNTIYF. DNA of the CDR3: TGTGCCAGCAGCGCGACAGGGAGTGGAAACACCATATATTTT.

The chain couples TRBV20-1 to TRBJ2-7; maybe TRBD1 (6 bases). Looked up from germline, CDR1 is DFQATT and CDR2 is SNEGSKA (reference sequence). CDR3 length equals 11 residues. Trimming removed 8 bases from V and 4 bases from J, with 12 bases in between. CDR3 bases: TGCAGTCCACGGACAGCGTACGAGCAGTACTTC. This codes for CSPRTAYEQYF.

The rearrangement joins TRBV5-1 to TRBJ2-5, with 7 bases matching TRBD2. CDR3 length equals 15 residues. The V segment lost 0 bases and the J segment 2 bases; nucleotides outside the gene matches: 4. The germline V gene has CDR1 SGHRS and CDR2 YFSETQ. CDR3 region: CASSLDPAGQETQYF. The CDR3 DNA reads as TGCGCCAGCAGCTTGGACCCAGCGGGGCAAGAGACCCAGTACTTC.

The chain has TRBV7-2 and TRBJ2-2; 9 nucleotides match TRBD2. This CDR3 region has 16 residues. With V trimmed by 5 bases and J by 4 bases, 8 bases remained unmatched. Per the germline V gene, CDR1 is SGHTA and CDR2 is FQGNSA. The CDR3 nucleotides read TGTGCCAGCAGCCTTACTAGCGGGTGGGGCACCGGGGAGCTGTTTTTT. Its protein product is CASSLTSGWGTGELFF.

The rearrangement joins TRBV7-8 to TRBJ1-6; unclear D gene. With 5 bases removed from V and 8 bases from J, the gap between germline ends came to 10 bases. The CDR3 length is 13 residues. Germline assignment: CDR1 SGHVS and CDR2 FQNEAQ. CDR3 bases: TGTGCCAGCAGCCCAGGTACGGATTCACCCCTCCACTTT. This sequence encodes CASSPGTDSPLHF.

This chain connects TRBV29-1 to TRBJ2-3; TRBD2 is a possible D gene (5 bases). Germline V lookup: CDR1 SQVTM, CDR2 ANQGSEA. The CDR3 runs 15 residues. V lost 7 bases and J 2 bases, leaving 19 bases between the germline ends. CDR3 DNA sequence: TGCAGCGCTTGGCCCGAGGGTATTCCCACAGATACGCAGTATTTT. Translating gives CSAWPEGIPTDTQYF.

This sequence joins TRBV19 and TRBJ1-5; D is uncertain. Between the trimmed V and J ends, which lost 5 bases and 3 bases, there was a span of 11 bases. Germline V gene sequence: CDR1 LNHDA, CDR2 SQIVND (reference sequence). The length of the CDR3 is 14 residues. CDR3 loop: CASSLTDINQPQHF. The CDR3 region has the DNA TGTGCCAGTAGTTTAACAGATATCAATCAGCCCCAGCATTTT.

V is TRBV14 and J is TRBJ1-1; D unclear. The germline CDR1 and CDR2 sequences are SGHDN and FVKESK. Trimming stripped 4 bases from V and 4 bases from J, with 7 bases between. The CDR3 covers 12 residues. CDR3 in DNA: TGTGCCAGCAGCCGCCTGAGCACTGAAGCTTTCTTT. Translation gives CASSRLSTEAFF.

The chain's CDR3 is CASSLVRLRDRPQPQHF. In nucleotides, the CDR3 is TGTGCCAGCAGCTTAGTGCGGTTGAGAGACAGACCTCAGCCCCAGCATTTT. The chain couples TRBV7-2 to TRBJ1-5; the D gene is possibly TRBD1 (5 bases). The CDR3 extends over 17 amino acids. V lost 1 base to trimming and J lost 6 bases, with 19 bases between them. The V gene's germline CDR1 is SGHTA and CDR2 FQGNSA. Filled out from reference TRBV7-2 and TRBJ1-5, the complete variable domain reads GAGVSQSPSNKVTEKGKDVELRCDPISGHTALYWYRQSLGQGLEFLIYFQGNSAPDKSGLPSDRFSAERTGGSVSTLTIQRTQQEDSAVYLCASSLVRLRDRPQPQHFGDGTRLSIL.

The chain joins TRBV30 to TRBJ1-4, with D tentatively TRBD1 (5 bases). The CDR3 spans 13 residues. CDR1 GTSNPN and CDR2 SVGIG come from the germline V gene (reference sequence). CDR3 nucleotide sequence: TGTGCGCAATCGAAGGGGATGGATGAAAAACTGTTTTTT. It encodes CAQSKGMDEKLFF.

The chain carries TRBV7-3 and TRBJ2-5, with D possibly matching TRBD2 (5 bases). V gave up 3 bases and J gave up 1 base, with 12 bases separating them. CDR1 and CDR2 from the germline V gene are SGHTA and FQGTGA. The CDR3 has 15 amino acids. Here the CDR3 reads CASSFAGIAQETQYF. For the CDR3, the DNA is TGTGCCAGCAGCTTTGCCGGGATAGCCCAAGAGACCCAGTACTTC.

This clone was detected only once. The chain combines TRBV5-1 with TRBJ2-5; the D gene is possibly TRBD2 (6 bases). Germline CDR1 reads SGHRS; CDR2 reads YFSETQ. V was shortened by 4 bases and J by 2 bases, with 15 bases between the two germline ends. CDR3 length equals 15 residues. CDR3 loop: CASSVMGSGQETQYF. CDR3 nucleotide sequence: TGCGCCAGCAGCGTGATGGGCAGCGGGCAAGAGACCCAGTACTTC.

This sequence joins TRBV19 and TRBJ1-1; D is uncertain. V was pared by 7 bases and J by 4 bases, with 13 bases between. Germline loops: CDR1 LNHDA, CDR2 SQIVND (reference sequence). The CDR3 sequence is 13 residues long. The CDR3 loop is CASTRHLTTEAFF. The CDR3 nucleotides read TGTGCCAGTACCCGACACCTGACCACTGAAGCTTTCTTT.

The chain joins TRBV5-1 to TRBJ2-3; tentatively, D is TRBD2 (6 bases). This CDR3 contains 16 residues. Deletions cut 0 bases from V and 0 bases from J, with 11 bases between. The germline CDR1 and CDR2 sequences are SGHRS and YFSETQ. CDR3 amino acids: CASSLDSGLSTDTQYF. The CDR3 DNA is TGCGCCAGCAGCTTGGATAGCGGACTAAGCACAGATACGCAGTATTTT.

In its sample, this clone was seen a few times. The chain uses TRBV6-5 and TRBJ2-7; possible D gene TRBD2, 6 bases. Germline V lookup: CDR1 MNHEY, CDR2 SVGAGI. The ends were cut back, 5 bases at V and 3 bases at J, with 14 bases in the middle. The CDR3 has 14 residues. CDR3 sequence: CASSEEGTGYEQYF. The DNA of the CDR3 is TGTGCCAGCAGTGAGGAGGGAACCGGCTACGAGCAGTACTTC.

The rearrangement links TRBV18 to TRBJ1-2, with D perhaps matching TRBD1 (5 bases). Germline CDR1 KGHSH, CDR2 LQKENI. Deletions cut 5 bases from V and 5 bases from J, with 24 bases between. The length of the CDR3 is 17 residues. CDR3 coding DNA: TGTGCCAGCTCAGTCTTCCCCTCCCCGGGGGATGAGTATGGCTACACCTTC. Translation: CASSVFPSPGDEYGYTF.

The CDR3 region has the DNA TGTGCCAGCAGCTTAACGCGCGCGAGTAATTCACCCCTCCACTTT. Translating gives CASSLTRASNSPLHF. The genes are TRBV7-3 and TRBJ1-6; D not certain. V lost 0 bases, J lost 6 bases, and 9 bases lay in between. This CDR3 is 15 amino acids long. Germline CDR1 reads SGHTA; CDR2 reads FQGTGA.